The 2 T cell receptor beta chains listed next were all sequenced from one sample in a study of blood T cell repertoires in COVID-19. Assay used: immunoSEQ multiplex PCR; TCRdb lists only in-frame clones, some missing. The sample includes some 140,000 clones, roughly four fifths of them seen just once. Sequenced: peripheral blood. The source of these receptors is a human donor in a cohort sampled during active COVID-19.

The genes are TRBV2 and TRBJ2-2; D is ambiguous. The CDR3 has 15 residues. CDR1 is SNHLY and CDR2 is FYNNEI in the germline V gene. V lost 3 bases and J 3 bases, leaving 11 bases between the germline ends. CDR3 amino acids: CASSERRSDTGELFF. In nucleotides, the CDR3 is TGTGCCAGCAGTGAGAGGCGGTCAGACACCGGGGAGCTGTTTTTT.

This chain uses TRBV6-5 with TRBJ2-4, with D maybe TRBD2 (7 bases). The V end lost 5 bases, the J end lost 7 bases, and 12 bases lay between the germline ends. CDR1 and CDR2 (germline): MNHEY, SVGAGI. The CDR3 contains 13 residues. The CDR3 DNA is TGTGCCAGCAGTCCCCGGGGGGCGAACATTCAGTACTTC. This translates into CASSPRGANIQYF.